The T cell receptor beta chain under discussion was sequenced for a study of a mutant IDH1 vaccine in newly diagnosed glioma. Whole-study context: Patients previously underwent radiotherapy, temozolomide, or both, and most underwent both. General study results and limits: Vaccine-induced immune responses were detected in around 93% of patients.

Regarding time point: week 35, safety follow-up. Each dose of the vaccine consisted of 300 ug of mutant IDH1 20-mer peptide, with topical imiquimod. The data were produced by immunoSEQ multiplex PCR, yet TCRdb's version contains in-frame clones alone and is incomplete. The data contain about 69,000 clones, around 87% of them seen just once; the ten biggest clones take up 1.5% to 2.5%. Remarks on this clone: Its antigen is not identified.

The CDR3 contains 14 residues. V was clipped by 10 bases and J by 1 base, with 16 bases between them. Germline assignment: CDR1 ENHRY and CDR2 SYGVKD. The sequencing here drew on PBMCs, taken from a glioma patient whose treatment included an IDH1 peptide vaccine. This TCR derives from a man aged 30 to 39 with glioma. The V and J genes are TRBV10-3 and TRBJ2-5; D uncertain. The CDR3 nucleotides read TGTGCCACCTGTTTAGATCGGACCCAAGAGACCCAGTACTTC. Translating it yields CATCLDRTQETQYF.